The table lists the clone carrying this TCR beta chain with a few counts. Germline-derived CDR1 and CDR2 are MGHRA and YSYEKL. With 2 bases clipped from V and 12 bases from J, the junction kept 15 bases outside the gene matches. The CDR3 is 16 residues long. This specimen comes from a study of T cells after yellow fever vaccination. TCRdb called the 5' RACE reads again in MiXCR, with one record for every CDR3 protein. The profile shows hundreds of thousands of distinct CDR3 sequences, 8.5% to 10% of them singletons. The receptor comes from a man aged 18 to 35 who received the YFV17D yellow fever vaccine. V gene TRBV4-1 combines with J gene TRBJ2-1, with 8 bases that match TRBD2. The sample consisted of PBMCs, taken on the day of the first yellow fever vaccination. In nucleotides, the CDR3 is TGCGCCAGCAGCCAACCCCCCGGGACTAGTAATTGGGTGCAGTTCTTC. This translates into CASSQPPGTSNWVQFF.